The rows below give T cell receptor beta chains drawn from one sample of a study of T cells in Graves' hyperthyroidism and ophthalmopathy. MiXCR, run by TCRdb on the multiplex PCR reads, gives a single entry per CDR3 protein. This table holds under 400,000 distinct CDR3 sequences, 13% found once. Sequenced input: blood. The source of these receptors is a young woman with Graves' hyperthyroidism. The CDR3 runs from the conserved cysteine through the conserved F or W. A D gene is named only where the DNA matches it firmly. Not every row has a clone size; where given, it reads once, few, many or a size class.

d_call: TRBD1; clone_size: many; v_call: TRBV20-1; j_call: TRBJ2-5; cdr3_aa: CSVMGDRGETQYF; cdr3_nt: TGCAGTGTTATGGGGGACAGGGGCGAGACCCAGTACTTC
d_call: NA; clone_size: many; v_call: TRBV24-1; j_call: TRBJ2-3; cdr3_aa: CATSGFAGGADTQYF; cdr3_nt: TGTGCCACCAGTGGCTTCGCGGGTGGGGCAGATACGCAGTATTTT
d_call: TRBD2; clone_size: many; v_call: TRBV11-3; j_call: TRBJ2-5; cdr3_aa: CASSFGGEETQYF; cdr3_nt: TGTGCCAGCAGCTTCGGGGGGGAAGAGACCCAGTACTTC
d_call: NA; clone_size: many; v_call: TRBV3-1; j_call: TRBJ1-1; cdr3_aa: CASSQEGAGTVTEAFF; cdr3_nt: TGTGCCAGCAGCCAAGAGGGCGCCGGGACGGTGACTGAAGCTTTCTTT
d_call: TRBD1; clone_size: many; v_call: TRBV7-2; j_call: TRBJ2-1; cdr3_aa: CASSGQEEQFF; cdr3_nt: TGTGCCAGCAGCGGACAGGAGGAGCAGTTCTTC
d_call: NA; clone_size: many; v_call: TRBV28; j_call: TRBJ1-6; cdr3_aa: CASSFTRFITLHF; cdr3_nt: TGTGCCAGCAGTTTTACCCGGTTTATCACCCTCCACTTT
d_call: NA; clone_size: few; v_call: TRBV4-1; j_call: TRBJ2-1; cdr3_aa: CASSQERLVGYNEQFF; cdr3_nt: TGCGCCAGCAGCCAAGAAAGGCTAGTAGGGTACAATGAGCAGTTCTTC
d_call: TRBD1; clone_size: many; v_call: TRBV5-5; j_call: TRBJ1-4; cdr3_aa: CASSLDSLRGQWEKLFF; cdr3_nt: TGTGCCAGCAGCTTGGATAGTCTGAGGGGGCAGTGGGAAAAACTGTTTTTT
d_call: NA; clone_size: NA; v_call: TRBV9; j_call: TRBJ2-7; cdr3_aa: CASSAWDRNYEQYF; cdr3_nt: TGTGCCAGCAGCGCCTGGGACCGCAACTACGAGCAGTACTTC
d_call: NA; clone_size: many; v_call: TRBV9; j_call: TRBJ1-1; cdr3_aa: CASSATPGLGDTEAFF; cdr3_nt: TGTGCCAGCAGCGCGACCCCGGGACTCGGCGACACTGAAGCTTTCTTT
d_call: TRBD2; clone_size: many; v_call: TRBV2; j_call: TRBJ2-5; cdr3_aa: CASGSGGQETQYF; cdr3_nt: TGTGCCAGCGGGAGCGGGGGCCAAGAGACCCAGTACTTC
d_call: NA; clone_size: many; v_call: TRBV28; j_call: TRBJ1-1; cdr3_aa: CASSFPDMNTEAFF; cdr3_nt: TGTGCCAGCAGTTTCCCAGATATGAACACTGAAGCTTTCTTT
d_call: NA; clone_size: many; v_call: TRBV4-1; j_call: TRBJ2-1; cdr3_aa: CASSQDREGYGEQFF; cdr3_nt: TGCGCCAGCAGCCAAGATCGGGAAGGTTACGGTGAGCAGTTCTTC
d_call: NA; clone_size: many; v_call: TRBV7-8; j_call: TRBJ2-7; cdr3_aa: CASSSYRDEQYF; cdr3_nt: TGTGCCAGCAGCTCCTACAGGGACGAGCAGTACTTC
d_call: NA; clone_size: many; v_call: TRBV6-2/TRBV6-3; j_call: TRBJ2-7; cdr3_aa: CASSYGESYEQYF; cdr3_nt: TGTGCCAGCAGTTATGGGGAATCCTACGAGCAGTACTTC
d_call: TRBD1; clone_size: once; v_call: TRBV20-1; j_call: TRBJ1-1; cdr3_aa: CRTAGGADTEAFF; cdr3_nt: TGCAGAACCGCAGGGGGCGCGGACACTGAAGCTTTCTTT
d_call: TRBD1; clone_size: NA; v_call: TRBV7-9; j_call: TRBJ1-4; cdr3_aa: CASSSPYRGANEKLFF; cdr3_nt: TGTGCCAGCAGCTCGCCCTACAGGGGGGCTAATGAAAAACTGTTTTTT
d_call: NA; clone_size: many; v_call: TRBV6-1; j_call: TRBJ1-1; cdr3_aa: CASRPQGMNTEAFF; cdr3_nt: TGTGCCAGCAGGCCTCAGGGAATGAACACTGAAGCTTTCTTT
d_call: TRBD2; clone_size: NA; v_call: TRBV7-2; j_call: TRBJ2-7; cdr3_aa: CASSLVGTSQYEQYF; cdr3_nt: TGTGCCAGCAGCTTAGTGGGGACTAGTCAGTACGAGCAGTACTTC
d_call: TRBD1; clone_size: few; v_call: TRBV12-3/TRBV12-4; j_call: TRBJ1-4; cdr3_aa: CASIRGQGAETNEKLFF; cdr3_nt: TGTGCCAGCATTCGAGGGCAGGGGGCTGAAACTAATGAAAAACTGTTTTTT
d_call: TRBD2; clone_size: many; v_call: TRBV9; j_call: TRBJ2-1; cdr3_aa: CASSVDGRGAYNEQFF; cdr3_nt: TGTGCCAGCAGCGTAGATGGGCGGGGGGCCTACAATGAGCAGTTCTTC
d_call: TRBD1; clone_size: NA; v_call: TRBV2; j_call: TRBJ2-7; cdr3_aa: CASSEGTGGIAYEQYF; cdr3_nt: TGTGCCAGCAGTGAAGGGACAGGGGGGATTGCCTACGAGCAGTACTTC
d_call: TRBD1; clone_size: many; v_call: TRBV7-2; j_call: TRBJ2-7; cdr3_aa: CASSLGQGRGEQYF; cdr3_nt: TGTGCCAGCAGCTTGGGACAGGGGAGGGGCGAGCAGTACTTC
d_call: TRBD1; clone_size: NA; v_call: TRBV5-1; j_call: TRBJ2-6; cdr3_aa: CASGTALLSGANVLTF; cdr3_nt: TGCGCCAGCGGGACAGCCCTTCTCTCTGGGGCCAACGTCCTGACTTTC
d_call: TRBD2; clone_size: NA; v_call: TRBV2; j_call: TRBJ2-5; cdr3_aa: CASRSRLAGRKTQYF; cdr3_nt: TGTGCCAGCAGGTCCCGACTAGCGGGGAGAAAGACCCAGTACTTC